What follows are 10 T cell receptor beta chains derived from one specimen sequenced in a study of Graves' ophthalmopathy and Graves' hyperthyroidism. The sequenced template was RNA, covering the TCR beta CDR3 region. An opening RT-PCR round employed HTBI primers and preceded a second-round multiplex PCR. TCRdb re-called the multiplex PCR reads with MiXCR, one entry per CDR3 protein. The sample lists 600,000 to 650,000 distinct CDR3 sequences; 20% to 25% were seen once. The sequenced material came from peripheral blood. The receptors stem from a woman under 30 with stable Graves' hyperthyroidism. Some clones in this sample may be carry-over from other donors' samples.

In this sample, this clonotype turned up many times. The chain employs TRBV12-5 and TRBJ1-5; 8 bases map to TRBD1. The V gene end was trimmed by 6 bases and the J gene end by 5 bases; junction bases not matched to a gene: 12. CDR1 and CDR2 (germline): LGHNT, FRNRAP. The CDR3 runs 16 residues. DNA for the CDR3: TGTGCTAGTGGAATGGACAGGGATCGATTTTATCAGCCCCAGCATTTT. Protein sequence: CASGMDRDRFYQPQHF. The full variable domain, in which reference TRBV12-5 and TRBJ1-5 provide the parts outside the CDR3, is DARVTQTPRHKVTEMGQEVTMRCQPILGHNTVFWYRQTMMQGLELLAYFRNRAPLDDSGMPKDRFSAEMPDATLATLKIQPSEPRDSAVYFCASGMDRDRFYQPQHFGDGTRLSIL.

This clonotype was counted at least ten times. V and J are TRBV6-5 and TRBJ1-1; 7 nucleotides agree with TRBD1. The CDR3 contains 17 residues. The germline CDR1 and CDR2 sequences are MNHEY and SVGAGI. V lost 0 bases, J lost 1 base, and 8 bases stayed unmatched. CDR3: CASSYSVTGAGNTEAFF. The CDR3 DNA follows: TGTGCCAGCAGTTACTCGGTCACAGGGGCTGGGAACACTGAAGCTTTCTTT.

This clonotype was detected many times. The CDR3 is CASSQGDDGKPQHF. In DNA, the CDR3 is TGTGCCAGCAGCCAAGGTGATGATGGGAAGCCCCAGCATTTT. This rearrangement joins TRBV4-2 to TRBJ1-5; D ambiguous. Trimming removed 1 base at V and 8 bases at J, with 12 bases between. The CDR3 has 14 amino acids. Germline assignment: CDR1 LGHNA and CDR2 YNFKEQ.

This clonotype was counted at least ten times. This chain uses TRBV2 with TRBJ2-2; no definite D call. Germline V gene lookup returns CDR1 SNHLY and CDR2 FYNNEI. The V gene lost 7 bases and the J gene lost 5 bases, with 8 bases spanning the gap. The CDR3 length is 12 residues. CDR3 sequence (DNA): TGTGCCAGCATTCGGGTTACCGGGGAGCTGTTTTTT. Translated: CASIRVTGELFF.

This clonotype was picked up many times. The chain joins TRBV29-1 to TRBJ1-1; 9 positions match TRBD1. V lost 6 bases and J lost 6; bases outside the gene matches: 5. The V gene's germline CDR1 is SQVTM and CDR2 ANQGSEA. The CDR3 is 12 residues long. CDR3 amino acids: CSVDRGGPEAFF. CDR3 in DNA: TGCAGCGTCGACAGGGGGGGGCCTGAAGCTTTCTTT.

This clonotype came up many times. V usage is TRBV20-1 and J usage is TRBJ2-7; unclear D gene. The CDR3 has 14 residues. Germline V gene data show CDR1 as DFQATT and CDR2 as SNEGSKA (reference sequence). V dropped 6 bases and J dropped 5 bases, with 20 bases sitting between them. This CDR3 is CSAAPRIPLNEQYF. CDR3 DNA: TGCAGTGCAGCCCCTCGCATACCACTGAACGAGCAGTACTTC.

The rearrangement uses TRBV7-9 and TRBJ1-5, with TRBD1 as a possible D gene (5 bases). Trimming took off 5 bases at V and 9 bases at J, with 11 bases between the two ends. Germline CDR1 and CDR2: SEHNR and FQNEAQ (reference sequence). The CDR3 consists of 12 residues. DNA for the CDR3: TGTGCCAGCAGCCCGCAGGGAGGGCCCCAGCATTTT. It yields the protein CASSPQGGPQHF. Looking up the rest from reference TRBV7-9 and TRBJ1-5 gives the full variable domain: DTGVSQNPRHKITKRGQNVTFRCDPISEHNRLYWYRQTLGQGPEFLTYFQNEAQLEKSRLLSDRFSAERPKGSFSTLEIQRTEQGDSAMYLCASSPQGGPQHFGDGTRLSIL.

This clonotype was detected only a few times. This may come from a read error, since a much larger clone is one base off. The chain recombines TRBV6-1 with TRBJ1-5; D perhaps matches TRBD1 (6 bases). CDR3 length: 15 residues. Per the germline V gene, CDR1 is MNHNS and CDR2 is SASEGT. Written as DNA, the CDR3 is TGTGCCAGCACCCCCTCGGGGGGCAGCAATCAGCTCCAGCATTTT. The encoded protein is CASTPSGGSNQLQHF.

This clonotype was recorded many times. V gene TRBV6-5 combines with J gene TRBJ1-2; a weak D match, TRBD1 (5 bases). Deletions cut 8 bases from V and 1 base from J, with 20 bases between. The CDR3 covers 16 residues. The V gene's germline CDR1 is MNHEY and CDR2 SVGAGI. CDR3 sequence (DNA): TGTGCCAGCGGGCCGAATACAGGTTTTGTTAACTATGGCTACACCTTC. Amino acid sequence: CASGPNTGFVNYGYTF.

There are a few counts of this clonotype. A much larger clone is a single base away; this may be a read error. The chain links TRBV13 to TRBJ2-2, with 7 bases aligning to TRBD2. Looked up from germline, CDR1 is PRHDT and CDR2 is FYEKMQ (reference sequence). The CDR3 is 15 residues long. This CDR3 is CASSLHERGTGELCF. The DNA for the CDR3 is TGTGCCAGCAGCTTACATGAGCGGGGCACCGGGGAGCTGTGTTTT.